These 15 T cell receptor beta chains share one sample of origin, sequenced in a study of OX40 agonist ivuxolimab in advanced cancers. Sequencing was performed with immunoSEQ multiplex PCR; in TCRdb, only in-frame clones are kept and a portion is missing. The sample yields about 67,000 clones, approximately 91% seen once. Sequencing used CD4+ or CD8+ T cells sorted from blood, obtained in a trial of the OX40 agonist ivuxolimab. These receptors all stem from an adult with an advanced solid tumor such as melanoma, head and neck, liver or kidney cancer.

In regard to this clone: Its ends do not fully match the called genes, so a read error is possible. The V and J genes are TRBV28 and TRBJ1-1; D gene unclear. Germline V gene data show CDR1 as MDHEN and CDR2 as SYDVKM. The CDR3 has 12 residues. This chain's CDR3 is CASSSPTRTPSF. The CDR3 bases are TGTGCCAGCAGTTCCCCGACAAGGACCCCTAGCTTT.

The chain employs TRBV11-2 and TRBJ2-2; D not resolved. Germline CDR1 is SGHAT and CDR2 is FQNNGV. The length of the CDR3 is 11 residues. Trimming removed 3 bases at V and 6 bases at J, with 2 bases between. The CDR3 DNA reads TGTGCCAGCAGCTTTCCCGGGGAGCTGTTTTTT. Amino acids: CASSFPGELFF.

The gene calls are TRBV5-4 and TRBJ2-3, with D possibly matching TRBD1 (5 bases). Germline lookup yields CDR1 SGHNT and CDR2 YYREEE (reference sequence). V was cut by 4 bases and J by 3 bases, with 18 bases left in between. The CDR3 contains 16 residues. This chain's CDR3 is CASSRSYSQGTDTQYF. CDR3 bases: TGTGCCAGCAGCCGCTCCTATTCTCAGGGAACAGATACGCAGTATTTT.

The chain couples TRBV18 to TRBJ2-7, with a possible D match to TRBD2 (6 bases). The CDR3 runs to 13 residues. Trimming left V 5 bases short and J 2 bases short, with 10 bases between. Germline lookup yields CDR1 KGHSH and CDR2 LQKENI. CDR3 sequence reads: CASSTGGTYEQYF. The CDR3 DNA follows: TGTGCCAGCTCAACTGGCGGGACCTACGAGCAGTACTTC.

This chain connects TRBV7-6 to TRBJ2-3; D ambiguous. In germline, CDR1 is SGHVS, CDR2 FNYEAQ. V lost 0 bases to trimming and J lost 7 bases, with 5 bases between them. This CDR3 spans 12 amino acids. The CDR3 DNA is TGTGCCAGCAGCTTAGCGCGGAATACGCAGTATTTT. This translates into CASSLARNTQYF.

The chain is built from TRBV21-1 and TRBJ1-1; no DNA check was done on the table's D call, TRBD1. TRBV21-1 is a recognized pseudogene. This CDR3 contains 15 residues. CDR3 nucleotide sequence: TGTGCCAGCAGCGGATCACAGGGTCAGAACACTGAAGCTTTCTTT. It translates to CASSGSQGQNTEAFF.

The gene calls are TRBV6-4 and TRBJ1-1; TRBD1 matches 7 bases. Trimming removed 6 bases from V and 1 base from J; junction bases left unmatched: 2. CDR1 and CDR2 from the germline V gene are MRHNA and SNTAGT. This CDR3 spans 13 amino acids. In DNA form, the CDR3 reads TGTGCCAGCAGACAGGGGTGGAACACTGAAGCTTTCTTT. It specifies CASRQGWNTEAFF.

J is TRBJ2-5 and V is TRBV5-8; D not resolved. CDR1 is SGHTS, CDR2 YDEGEE, per germline. Trimming took 1 base from V and 5 from J, leaving 6 bases between them. The CDR3 consists of 12 residues. CDR3 region: CASSLRLETQYF. CDR3 in DNA: TGTGCCAGCAGCTTGCGGTTGGAGACCCAGTACTTC. The variable domain in full, with the rest retrieved from reference TRBV5-8 and TRBJ2-5, is EAGVTQSPTHLIKTRGQQATLRCSPISGHTSVYWYQQALGLGLQFLLWYDEGEERNRGNFPPRFSGRQFPNYSSELNVNALELEDSALYLCASSLRLETQYFGPGTRLLVL.

This chain connects TRBV11-3 to TRBJ2-3; TRBD2 aligns across 7 bases. In germline, CDR1 is SGHNT, CDR2 YENEEA. This CDR3 contains 14 residues. The ends lost 2 bases at V and 4 bases at J; junction bases unmatched: 3. CDR3 residues: CASSLSAGADTQYF. The CDR3 nucleotides read TGTGCCAGCAGCTTATCGGCGGGGGCAGATACGCAGTATTTT.

In DNA form, the CDR3 reads TGTGCCAGCAGTTCCCAGGGTGCCACCGGGGAGCTGTTTTTT. It specifies CASSSQGATGELFF. The chain has TRBV6-1 and TRBJ2-2; D possibly corresponds to TRBD1 (5 bases). V was clipped by 5 bases and J by 4 bases, with 11 bases between them. The CDR3 is 14 residues long. The germline V gene encodes CDR1 MNHNS and CDR2 SASEGT.

The CDR3 reads CASRRDSSGNTIYF. The CDR3 DNA reads TGCGCCAGCAGACGTGACAGCTCTGGAAACACCATATATTTT. The chain employs TRBV5-1 and TRBJ1-3; D may be TRBD1 (5 bases). V was trimmed by 5 bases and J by 0 bases, leaving 9 bases between them. Germline assignment: CDR1 SGHRS and CDR2 YFSETQ. The CDR3 is 14 amino acids.

The V and J genes are TRBV4-3 and TRBJ1-2; D is unclear. The CDR3 has 14 residues. V lost 0 bases, J lost 7 bases, and 12 bases lay in between. CDR1 LGHNA and CDR2 YSLEER come from the germline V gene. The CDR3 is CASSQDRSLGGYTF. The DNA for the CDR3 is TGCGCCAGCAGCCAAGATCGTTCACTGGGTGGCTACACCTTC.

The chain has TRBV4-2 and TRBJ2-1; 7 bases align to TRBD2. CDR1 and CDR2 (germline): LGHNA, YNFKEQ. The CDR3 is 15 amino acids. V shed 1 base, J shed 6 bases, and the junction held 6 bases outside the gene matches. DNA for the CDR3: TGTGCCAGCAGCCAAGTATCTAGCGGACTCAATGAGCAGTTCTTC. This codes for CASSQVSSGLNEQFF.

The chain is built from TRBV14 and TRBJ1-2; 9 nucleotides align to TRBD1. The germline V gene encodes CDR1 SGHDN and CDR2 FVKESK. The CDR3 has 13 residues. V was pared by 8 bases and J by 7 bases, with 8 bases of the junction left unmatched. CDR3 coding DNA: TGTGCCAGCCGCGGACAGGGGTCCGGTGGCTACACCTTC. Its translation is CASRGQGSGGYTF.

The chain links TRBV5-1 to TRBJ1-1; D might be TRBD1 (6 bases). The V gene lost 4 bases and the J gene lost 0 bases, with 16 bases spanning the gap. This CDR3 has 16 residues. CDR1 and CDR2 (germline): SGHRS, YFSETQ. This CDR3 is CASSPRTGGLNTEAFF. The CDR3 DNA follows: TGCGCCAGCAGCCCACGAACCGGGGGCTTGAACACTGAAGCTTTCTTT.